Listed below are T cell receptor beta chains from one sample, sequenced in a study of regulatory T cells in long-lasting Graves disease. A single record per CDR3 protein comes from TCRdb applying MiXCR to the multiplex PCR reads. The sample lists some 420,000 distinct CDR3 sequences, approximately 23% occurring once. The input for sequencing was peripheral blood mononuclear cells (PBMCs), taken when the disease was refractory, from a patient treated with antithyroid drugs. The source is a female donor with Graves disease. CDR3s include the opening cysteine and the closing phenylalanine or tryptophan. Fields, in order: J gene, D gene, V gene, clone size, CDR3 DNA, CDR3 protein. D genes are given only for firm matches. Size tells how often a clone was seen (once, few, many) or the class of an expanded clone, and some rows leave it out.

>TRBJ1-1|-|TRBV5-1|-
TGCGCCAGCAGCTCCAACCTGGGCGGTAATATGAACACTGAAGCTTTCTTT
CASSSNLGGNMNTEAFF
>TRBJ2-7|-|TRBV29-1|few
TGCAGCGTAGGCCGGGACGCCGCCTACGAGCAGTACTTC
CSVGRDAAYEQYF
>TRBJ2-4|TRBD2|TRBV6-5|-
TGTGCCGGCAGTTACCTAGCGGGAGAAGGGAACATTCAGTACTTC
CAGSYLAGEGNIQYF
>TRBJ2-7|-|TRBV15|many
TGTGCCACCAGCAGAGATCGACGGGAGCAGTACTTC
CATSRDRREQYF
>TRBJ2-5|-|TRBV20-1|few
TGCAGTGCTACCCAACAAGAGACCCAGTACTTC
CSATQQETQYF
>TRBJ2-7|-|TRBV19|few
TGTGCCAGTAGTTTGATCTCTTCTGACGAGCAGTACTTC
CASSLISSDEQYF
>TRBJ1-2|TRBD1|TRBV6-5|many
TGTGCCAGCAGTTTCGACAGGGTCGCCTATGGCTACACCTTC
CASSFDRVAYGYTF
>TRBJ2-2|-|TRBV2|-
TGTGCCAGCAGGACCAACAGAGGGTTCGCCGGGGAGCTGTTTTTT
CASRTNRGFAGELFF
>TRBJ1-2|-|TRBV28|many
TGTGCCAGCAGCTATACCGGAGGCAGCTTCTATGGCTACACCTTC
CASSYTGGSFYGYTF
>TRBJ2-5|TRBD1|TRBV10-2|-
TGCGCCATCCGACAGGGAGTCGGGGAGACCCGGTACTTC
CAIRQGVGETRYF
>TRBJ1-2|TRBD1|TRBV6-5|many
TGTGCCAGCAGTTACACCTGGACAGGGGGAAATGGCTACACCTTC
CASSYTWTGGNGYTF
>TRBJ1-6|TRBD1|TRBV7-2|-
TGTGCCAGCAGCCCGAGGACAGGGGCCGGGAATTCACCCCTCCACTTT
CASSPRTGAGNSPLHF
>TRBJ1-2|-|TRBV28|many
TGTGCCAGCAGTTCTCTCGTTCTTAACTATGGCTACACCTTC
CASSSLVLNYGYTF
>TRBJ1-5|TRBD1|TRBV19|few
TGTGCCAGTAGTCCCAGGGACAGCTACTATAGCAATCAGCCCCAGCATTTT
CASSPRDSYYSNQPQHF
>TRBJ1-2|TRBD1|TRBV7-3|many
TGTGCCAGCAGCTTAACGCCGGGACAGGGAGGCTACACCTTC
CASSLTPGQGGYTF
>TRBJ2-7|TRBD2|TRBV11-2|few
TGTGCCAGCAGCTCCCTAGCGGGGGGGCCGAGAGAGCAGTACTTC
CASSSLAGGPREQYF
>TRBJ1-2|TRBD1|TRBV20-1|many
TGCAGTGCTAGAAGACAGGGGGCGGGTGGCTACACCTTC
CSARRQGAGGYTF
>TRBJ2-7|TRBD2|TRBV20-1|many
TGCAGTGCTAGGGAGCTAGCGGGTAACTACGAGCAGTACTTC
CSARELAGNYEQYF
>TRBJ2-5|TRBD2|TRBV20-1|many
TGCAGTGCTAGACTTTCCGGGCTAGCGGGAGGTAGAGAGACCCAGTACTTC
CSARLSGLAGGRETQYF
>TRBJ2-7|TRBD1|TRBV7-8|-
TGTGCCAGCAGCCTGGACTTTGGGACAGCCTACGAGCAGTACTTC
CASSLDFGTAYEQYF
>TRBJ2-5|TRBD1|TRBV7-2|many
TGTGCGAGCAGGGGTGGACAGGGACGTACGGAGACCCAGTACTTC
CASRGGQGRTETQYF
>TRBJ1-2|-|TRBV5-1|few
TGCGCCAGCAGCTTCTCCGCCAGAGATTATGGCTACACCTTC
CASSFSARDYGYTF
>TRBJ2-5|-|TRBV7-2|-
TGTGCCAGCAGCCTCCGGTACCAAGAGGCCCAGTACTTC
CASSLRYQEAQYF
>TRBJ1-2|TRBD1|TRBV28|many
TGTGCCAGCAGTCCACTCGACAGGGGAGGCTATGGCTACACCTTC
CASSPLDRGGYGYTF
>TRBJ1-1|-|TRBV12-3/TRBV12-4|many
TGTGCCAGCAGCCAAGGACAGAACACTGAAGCTTTCTTT
CASSQGQNTEAFF
>TRBJ2-3|TRBD2|TRBV20-1|-
TGCAGTGCTGGGGGACTAGCGGGGGGGCTGGATACGCAGTATTTT
CSAGGLAGGLDTQYF
>TRBJ1-5|-|TRBV20-1|-
TGCAGTGCTAGAGATCTAGAGGGGGTTCTAGAGAATCAGCCCCAGCATTTT
CSARDLEGVLENQPQHF
>TRBJ2-3|-|TRBV2|-
TGTGCCAGCAGGAAGAATGGGGCAGACACAGATACGCAGTATTTT
CASRKNGADTDTQYF
>TRBJ2-3|-|TRBV11-2|many
TGTGCCAGCAGCTTAGCCACCGTCAGTGATACGCAGTATTTT
CASSLATVSDTQYF
>TRBJ2-7|-|TRBV7-8|-
TGTGCCAGCAGCTTAGCCAGAACATCCTACGAGCAGTACTTC
CASSLARTSYEQYF
>TRBJ2-3|-|TRBV6-5|few
TGTGCCAGCAGTTCGACCGGTCGCACAGATACGCAGTATTTT
CASSSTGRTDTQYF
>TRBJ2-7|-|TRBV2|-
TGTGCCAGCACCGACCGCCTGATGGACGAGCAGTACTTC
CASTDRLMDEQYF
>TRBJ1-4|-|TRBV3-1|-
TGTGCCAGCAGCCAAGGGTCGGATCAGACCGAAAAACTGTTTTTT
CASSQGSDQTEKLFF
>TRBJ2-5|TRBD1|TRBV7-2|few
TGTGCCAGCAGCCAGTCACCGGGACAGGGGGCGCAAGGGACCCAGTACTTC
CASSQSPGQGAQGTQYF
>TRBJ1-2|TRBD1|TRBV6-5|many
TGTGCCAGCAGTTTACGCTACCGGGACAGCTATGGCTACACCTTC
CASSLRYRDSYGYTF
>TRBJ2-7|-|TRBV10-3|many
TGTGCCATCAGTGAGTCGTGGACGGGGGCCTACGAGCAGTACTTC
CAISESWTGAYEQYF
>TRBJ2-5|TRBD1|TRBV7-2|-
TGTGCCAGCAGCTTAGGGACAGGGAAAATGCAGACCCAGTACTTC
CASSLGTGKMQTQYF
>TRBJ1-1|-|TRBV7-2|many
TGTGCCAGCACCCGCCACAGTGACACTGAAGCTTTCTTT
CASTRHSDTEAFF
>TRBJ2-5|-|TRBV18|-
TGTGCCAGCTTACCGGGCGGGGGCCCCAAAGAGACCCAGTACTTC
CASLPGGGPKETQYF
>TRBJ2-7|-|TRBV19|many
TGTGCCAGTAGTACACGGGACGGCTCCTACGAGCAGTACTTC
CASSTRDGSYEQYF
>TRBJ1-2|-|TRBV7-9|many
TGTGCCAGCAGCTTAGTTGGTGCAGGGAACTATGGCTACACCTTC
CASSLVGAGNYGYTF
>TRBJ1-1|-|TRBV20-1|-
TGCAGTGCTAGAGTTGGTCCAGGGGACACTGAAGCTTTCTTT
CSARVGPGDTEAFF
>TRBJ2-7|TRBD2|TRBV7-2|-
TGTGCCAGCACCCAAGGACTAGCGGGAGCTTCTGCCGGGAGCGAGCAGTACTTC
CASTQGLAGASAGSEQYF
>TRBJ1-4|-|TRBV20-1|many
TGCAGTGCTAGATCGACAGGTTATGAAAAACTGTTTTTT
CSARSTGYEKLFF
>TRBJ1-1|-|TRBV5-1|many
TGCGCCAGCAATCTCAGGGGTGGCACTGAAGCTTTCTTT
CASNLRGGTEAFF
>TRBJ2-5|-|TRBV14|few
TGTGCCAGCAGCCAAGAACAGGGCACGCGGCAGACCCAGTACTTC
CASSQEQGTRQTQYF
>TRBJ1-2|-|TRBV6-5|many
TGTGCCAGCAGTTCACCGGGAGGTCCTAACTATGGCTACACCTTC
CASSSPGGPNYGYTF
>TRBJ2-1|TRBD1|TRBV11-2|few
TGTGCCACCTTGGGGACCAGGGGGCGATACAATGAGCAGTTCTTC
CATLGTRGRYNEQFF
>TRBJ2-7|TRBD2|TRBV20-1|-
TGCAGTGCTCAGTCGCGGGGGGGCCTGGGAGAGCAGTACTTC
CSAQSRGGLGEQYF
>TRBJ2-7|-|TRBV5-6|-
TGTGCCAGCCGGAAGTATCATGTCCACGAGCAGTACTTC
CASRKYHVHEQYF
>TRBJ2-7|-|TRBV20-1|few
TGCAGTGCTAGTCGAGCTCCCGAGCCCTACGAGCAGTACTTC
CSASRAPEPYEQYF
>TRBJ2-7|TRBD2|TRBV5-1|many
TGCGCCAGCAGCTTGGAGGTAGCGGGACGCCTCGAGCAGTACTTC
CASSLEVAGRLEQYF
>TRBJ1-1|TRBD1|TRBV7-3|-
TGTGCCAGCAGCTTAATTCCGACAGGGGGCCGTGACACTGAAGCTTTCTTT
CASSLIPTGGRDTEAFF
>TRBJ2-7|TRBD2|TRBV4-1|-
TGCGCCAGCAGCCAAGGACTAGCGAGTCCGTACGAGCAGTACTTC
CASSQGLASPYEQYF
>TRBJ2-3|TRBD2|TRBV7-2|-
TGTGCCAGCAGCCCCCAAGCGGGGATAACAGATACGCAGTATTTT
CASSPQAGITDTQYF
>TRBJ1-6|-|TRBV6-4|-
TGTGCCAGCAGTGTGGGGCCCGATTCACCCCTCCACTTT
CASSVGPDSPLHF
>TRBJ2-5|-|TRBV20-1|many
TGCAGTGCTAGAAGAGGGACTCAAGAGACCCAGTACTTC
CSARRGTQETQYF
>TRBJ1-1|-|TRBV4-3|-
TGCGCCAGCAGCCAAGATTTTGGGGGGAACACTGAAGCTTTCTTT
CASSQDFGGNTEAFF